This passage covers 9 T cell receptor beta chains from one sample sequenced in a study of blood T cell repertoires in COVID-19. Generated by immunoSEQ multiplex PCR, the TCRdb table keeps only in-frame clones and is missing some. The data show around 93,000 clones, approximately 77% seen once. Sequencing was performed on peripheral blood. The origin of the receptors is a woman aged 80 or over with acute or convalescent COVID-19.

The rearrangement links TRBV4-2 to TRBJ2-3; D is undetermined. The germline V gene has CDR1 LGHNA and CDR2 YNFKEQ. V was shortened by 1 base and J by 4 bases, with 9 bases between the two germline ends. There are 14 residues in the CDR3. The CDR3 region has the DNA TGTGCCAGCAGCCAAGGTGCCACAGCAGATACGCAGTATTTT. The encoded protein is CASSQGATADTQYF.

The V call is TRBV5-6, the J call TRBJ2-5, with TRBD2 matching 13 bases. The CDR3 spans 17 residues. V trimming: 5 bases; J trimming: 4 bases; junction bases outside the gene matches: 11. Germline CDR1 is SGHDT and CDR2 is YYEEEE. CDR3 loop: CASRRLAGGRAAETQYF. CDR3 nucleotides: TGTGCCAGCAGAAGACTAGCGGGAGGAAGGGCGGCAGAGACCCAGTACTTC.

J is TRBJ2-2 and V is TRBV30, with a possible D match to TRBD1 (6 bases). The germline V gene has CDR1 GTSNPN and CDR2 SVGIG (reference sequence). Trimming stripped 4 bases from V and 7 bases from J, with 16 bases between. The CDR3 has 14 amino acids. In DNA, the CDR3 is TGTGCCTGGAACCGGGACACCGAGTACGGGGAGCTGTTTTTT. Its translation is CAWNRDTEYGELFF.

The chain combines TRBV4-2 with TRBJ1-1, with D maybe TRBD1 (5 bases). The CDR3 length is 17 residues. The V end lost 1 base, the J end lost 0 bases, and 15 bases lay between the germline ends. Germline V gives CDR1 LGHNA, CDR2 YNFKEQ. The CDR3 here is CASSQGPGRGMNTEAFF. In DNA, the CDR3 is TGTGCCAGCAGCCAAGGCCCAGGCCGGGGGATGAACACTGAAGCTTTCTTT.

The chain recombines TRBV9 with TRBJ2-3; 8 positions match TRBD2. CDR1 is SGDLS and CDR2 is YYNGEE in the germline V gene. The length of the CDR3 is 15 residues. The junction had 2 bases not matched to a gene; V was cut back by 1 base and J by 1 base. The CDR3 region has the DNA TGTGCCAGCAGCGTACGAGCGGGAGGCACAGATACGCAGTATTTT. This encodes CASSVRAGGTDTQYF.

This clone was found once. The gene calls are TRBV3-1 (or the pseudogene TRBV3-2) and TRBJ1-6, with D uncertain. V dropped 7 bases and J dropped 4 bases, with 17 bases sitting between them. This CDR3 comprises 16 residues. Germline CDR1 LGHDT, CDR2 YNNKEL (reference sequence). CDR3 DNA sequence: TGTGCCAGCACCACCACTCGTCGAGGATATAATTCACCCCTCCACTTT. Its protein product is CASTTTRRGYNSPLHF.

This clone was seen a single time. CDR3 nucleotides: TGTGCCAGCAGCCAGGGGGACAGTCGCTCTGGAAACACCATATATTTT. Translation: CASSQGDSRSGNTIYF. The chain has TRBV5-4 and TRBJ1-3; TRBD1 agrees at 7 bases. The CDR3 has 16 amino acids. The V gene end was trimmed by 4 bases and the J gene end by 0 bases; junction bases not matched to a gene: 7. CDR1 and CDR2 from the germline V gene are SGHNT and YYREEE (reference sequence).

The chain links TRBV2 to TRBJ1-4, with 12 bases matching TRBD1. V shed 8 bases, J shed 8 bases, and the junction held 9 bases outside the gene matches. CDR3 length: 15 residues. Germline V gives CDR1 SNHLY, CDR2 FYNNEI. Here the CDR3 DNA reads TGTGCCAGCGAACGGGACAGGGGGCACAGGGAAAAACTGTTTTTT. Translating it yields CASERDRGHREKLFF.

The chain has TRBV6-2 or TRBV6-3 and TRBJ1-5; D ambiguous. The CDR3 is 14 residues long. Per germline, CDR1 MNHEY and CDR2 SVGEGT. V was trimmed by 5 bases and J by 4 bases, leaving 12 bases between them. In nucleotides, the CDR3 is TGTGCCAGCAGTGCAGCGAGTCCTAATCAGCCCCAGCATTTT. Translated: CASSAASPNQPQHF.